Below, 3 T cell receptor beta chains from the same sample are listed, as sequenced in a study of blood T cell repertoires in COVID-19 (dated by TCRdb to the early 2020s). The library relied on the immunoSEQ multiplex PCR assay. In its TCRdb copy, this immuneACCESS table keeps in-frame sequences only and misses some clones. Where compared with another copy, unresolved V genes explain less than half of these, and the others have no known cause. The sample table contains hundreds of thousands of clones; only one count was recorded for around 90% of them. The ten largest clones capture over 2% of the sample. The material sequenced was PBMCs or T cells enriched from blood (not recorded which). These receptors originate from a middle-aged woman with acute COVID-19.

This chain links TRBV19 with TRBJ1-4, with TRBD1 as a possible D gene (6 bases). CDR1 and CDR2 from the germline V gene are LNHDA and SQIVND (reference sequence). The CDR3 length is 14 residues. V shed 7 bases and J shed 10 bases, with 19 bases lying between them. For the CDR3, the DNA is TGTGCCAGTACCGAAACCGGGGGGCAAGGAAAACTGTTTTTT. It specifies CASTETGGQGKLFF.

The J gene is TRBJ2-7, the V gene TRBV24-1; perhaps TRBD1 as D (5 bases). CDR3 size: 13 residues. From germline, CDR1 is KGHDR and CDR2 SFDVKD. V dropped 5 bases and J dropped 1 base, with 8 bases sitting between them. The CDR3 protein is CATSVGASYEQYF. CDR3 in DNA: TGTGCCACCAGTGTAGGGGCTTCCTACGAGCAGTACTTC.

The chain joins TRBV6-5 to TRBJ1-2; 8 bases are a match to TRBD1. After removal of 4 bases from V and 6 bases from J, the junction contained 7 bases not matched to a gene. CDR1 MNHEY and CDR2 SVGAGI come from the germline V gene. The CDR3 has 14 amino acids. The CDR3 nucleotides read TGTGCCAGCAGTTCAGGACAGGGTGTGGATGGCTACACCTTC. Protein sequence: CASSSGQGVDGYTF.